The present TCR beta chain was sequenced within a study of blood T cells in healthy people across ages. Study-level results: Getting older went along with TCR beta diversity per million T cells dropping roughly linearly.

CDR1 LGHNA and CDR2 YNFKEQ come from the germline V gene. Trimming pared 0 bases from V and 6 bases from J, leaving 11 bases between. The CDR3 runs to 15 residues. Whenever a sample was processed, at least 6 million PBMCs were isolated. The authors ran a second PCR of roughly 7 to 11 cycles using a sample-barcoded 5' primer and a J-beta primer mix. TCRdb re-derived calls from the 5' RACE reads in MiXCR, one entry per CDR3 protein. The repertoire has over 700,000 distinct CDR3 sequences, less than 70% of them found once; the top ten carry about 42%. Points on this clonotype: Its cognate antigen is unknown.

The rearrangement uses TRBV4-2 and TRBJ2-2; possibly TRBD1 or TRBD2 for D (5 bases each). This clonotype was sampled from a man older than 75 in good health. Specimen: blood. CDR3 nucleotides: TGTGCCAGCAGCCAAGAACCGGGACCCGCCGGGGAGCTGTTTTTT. This translates into CASSQEPGPAGELFF.